These 22 T cell receptor beta chains came from one sample sequenced in a study of blood T cell repertoires in COVID-19. TCRdb's copy holds only in-frame clones and misses some; the assay was immunoSEQ multiplex PCR. The data hold about 440,000 clones, with approximately 90% observed a single time. The sample was PBMCs or T cells enriched from blood (not recorded which). The receptors originated from a woman younger than 35 with acute COVID-19.

This rearrangement joins TRBV19 to TRBJ2-1; 7 nucleotides align to TRBD1. The CDR3 totals 14 residues. The V and J ends lost 5 bases and 3 bases, in that order; junction bases with no gene match: 4. CDR1 and CDR2 (germline): LNHDA, SQIVND (reference sequence). CDR3 bases: TGTGCCAGTAGTCCGGGACAGATCTACAATGAGCAGTTCTTC. Protein product: CASSPGQIYNEQFF.

V is TRBV7-9 and J is TRBJ2-6, with 8 bases aligning to TRBD1. Germline V gene lookup returns CDR1 SEHNR and CDR2 FQNEAQ (reference sequence). V lost 5 bases and J lost 2; bases outside the gene matches: 11. This CDR3 has 18 amino acids. The CDR3 loop reads CASSQDRGAITGANVLTF. The CDR3 DNA is TGTGCCAGCAGCCAAGACAGGGGAGCAATTACTGGGGCCAACGTCCTGACTTTC.

This rearrangement joins TRBV10-2 to TRBJ2-1; 11 nucleotides agree with TRBD2. The V segment lost 3 bases and the J segment 5 bases; nucleotides outside the gene matches: 9. The CDR3 runs 17 residues. Germline V lookup: CDR1 WSHSY, CDR2 SAAADI. The CDR3 DNA follows: TGCGCCAGCAGTGATGGGCTAGCGGGAGGCCCCCACAATGAGCAGTTCTTC. Its protein is CASSDGLAGGPHNEQFF.

V is TRBV28 and J is TRBJ2-3; D perhaps matches TRBD2 (7 bases). Germline CDR1 MDHEN, CDR2 SYDVKM. CDR3 length: 14 residues. V lost 6 bases and J lost 4, with 14 bases in between. CDR3 sequence reads: CASSSTGRADTQYF. The CDR3 DNA reads TGTGCCAGCAGCTCCACAGGGAGGGCAGATACGCAGTATTTT.

V is TRBV24-1 and J is TRBJ1-2; a weak D match, TRBD1 (5 bases). This CDR3 contains 12 residues. The germline V and J ends were trimmed by 5 bases and 7 bases, with 10 bases remaining between them. CDR1 is KGHDR and CDR2 is SFDVKD in the germline V gene. CDR3 in amino acids: CATSAQGSGYTF. Written as DNA, the CDR3 is TGTGCCACCAGTGCCCAGGGTAGTGGCTACACCTTC.

This chain connects TRBV3-1 (or the pseudogene TRBV3-2) to TRBJ1-3; TRBD1 is a possible D gene (6 bases). The V end lost 2 bases, the J end lost 4 bases, and 18 bases lay between the germline ends. Germline V CDR1 and CDR2: LGHDT, YNNKEL (reference sequence). This CDR3 comprises 17 residues. The CDR3 bases are TGTGCCAGCAGCCAATCCCCTACAGGGTTCGGCGGAAACACCATATATTTT. It codes for CASSQSPTGFGGNTIYF.

This clone showed up just a few times. The V and J genes are TRBV6-5 and TRBJ2-2; TRBD1 aligns across 12 bases. The V gene's germline CDR1 is MNHEY and CDR2 SVGAGI. The CDR3 covers 14 residues. V lost 5 bases to trimming and J lost 7 bases; unmatched junction nucleotides: 2. DNA for the CDR3: TGTGCCAGCAGTAGGGACAGGGGGCGCGGGGAGCTGTTTTTT. Translated: CASSRDRGRGELFF.

The rearrangement links TRBV19 to TRBJ2-5; D unresolved. The V and J ends lost 5 bases and 0 bases respectively, with 10 bases between them. Germline V gene lookup returns CDR1 LNHDA and CDR2 SQIVND (reference sequence). The CDR3 totals 14 residues. The CDR3 nucleotides are TGTGCCAGTAGTTACTTCACCGACCAAGAGACCCAGTACTTC. As protein: CASSYFTDQETQYF.

As regards this clone: Other DNA sequences within the sample encode an identical CDR3. J is TRBJ2-3 and V is TRBV3-1 (or the pseudogene TRBV3-2); D perhaps matches TRBD1 (5 bases). V lost 4 bases to trimming and J lost 3 bases, with 8 bases between them. This CDR3 is built from 13 residues. Germline values: CDR1 LGHDT, CDR2 YNNKEL (reference sequence). CDR3 region: CASSPSGTDTQYF. Written as DNA, the CDR3 is TGTGCCAGCAGCCCTTCAGGGACAGATACGCAGTATTTT.

The rearrangement joins TRBV2 to TRBJ2-1; weak D call: TRBD1 (5 bases). Germline V lookup: CDR1 SNHLY, CDR2 FYNNEI. Trimming took off 1 base at V and 5 bases at J, with 12 bases between the two ends. The CDR3 has 15 residues. The CDR3 nucleotides read TGTGCCAGCAGTGAAGTCAGGGTCCCAAACAATGAGCAGTTCTTC. Protein product: CASSEVRVPNNEQFF.

The chain employs TRBV7-8 and TRBJ2-3; 9 bases are shared with TRBD2. From germline, CDR1 is SGHVS and CDR2 FQNEAQ. The V segment lost 2 bases and the J segment 6 bases; nucleotides outside the gene matches: 6. The CDR3 has 15 residues. CDR3 sequence (DNA): TGTGCCAGCAGCTTACGGCTAGCGGGATTGGATACGCAGTATTTT. It yields the protein CASSLRLAGLDTQYF.

The chain links TRBV19 to TRBJ2-2; 16 nucleotides align to TRBD2. J was trimmed by 1 base and V by 5 bases; bases with no gene match: 7. The CDR3 sequence is 19 residues long. The germline V gene encodes CDR1 LNHDA and CDR2 SQIVND (reference sequence). Here the CDR3 DNA reads TGTGCCAGTAGTCAGGGACTAGCGGGAGGGAGGATGAACACCGGGGAGCTGTTTTTT. The encoded protein is CASSQGLAGGRMNTGELFF.

The CDR3 DNA reads TGTGCTAGTGGTGCCATCGTGGCTGGCTACACCTTC. Amino acid sequence: CASGAIVAGYTF. This chain uses TRBV12-5 with TRBJ1-2; no clear D gene. Trimming shortened V by 5 bases and J by 7 bases, and 11 bases separated the two germline ends. This CDR3 comprises 12 residues. Germline V gene data show CDR1 as LGHNT and CDR2 as FRNRAP.

The chain couples TRBV5-1 to TRBJ1-2; D gene unclear. V lost 4 bases to trimming and J lost 1 base, with 8 bases between them. There are 13 residues in the CDR3. The V gene's germline CDR1 is SGHRS and CDR2 YFSETQ. The CDR3: CASSDTSNYGYTF. As DNA, the CDR3 is TGCGCCAGCAGCGACACAAGTAACTATGGCTACACCTTC.

The chain recombines TRBV10-3 with TRBJ1-2, with TRBD1 as a possible D gene (6 bases). V lost 8 bases, J lost 6 bases, and 10 bases lay in between. This CDR3 has 11 residues. Germline V lookup: CDR1 ENHRY, CDR2 SYGVKD. As DNA, the CDR3 is TGTGCCATCGGGGGCGTAAATGGCTACACCTTC. Translation gives CAIGGVNGYTF.

The rearrangement joins TRBV7-2 to TRBJ1-5; D is undetermined. The V gene's germline CDR1 is SGHTA and CDR2 FQGNSA. V lost 4 bases to trimming and J lost 8 bases, with 12 bases between them. The CDR3 covers 13 residues. The CDR3 here is CASSSRGRKPQHF. For the CDR3, the DNA is TGTGCCAGCAGCTCCCGGGGAAGGAAGCCCCAGCATTTT.

The V and J genes are TRBV9 and TRBJ2-1; the D is unclear. Trimming removed 0 bases at V and 11 bases at J, with 15 bases between. The CDR3 consists of 14 residues. Germline V gene data show CDR1 as SGDLS and CDR2 as YYNGEE. CDR3 DNA: TGTGCCAGCAGCGTAGTATTTCAGGCTACGAAGCAGTTCTTC. This sequence encodes CASSVVFQATKQFF.

The V call is TRBV3-1 (or the pseudogene TRBV3-2), the J call TRBJ2-7, with 12 bases matching TRBD1. Germline CDR1 reads LGHDT; CDR2 reads YNNKEL (reference sequence). There are 16 residues in the CDR3. V shed 0 bases and J 5 bases; nucleotides not matched to a gene: 5. For the CDR3, the DNA is TGTGCCAGCAGCCAAGATTGGGACAGGGGGCGCCACGAGCAGTACTTC. Protein sequence: CASSQDWDRGRHEQYF.

This clone has just one count. The chain combines TRBV6-5 with TRBJ1-1; D perhaps matches TRBD1 (5 bases). Germline CDR1 reads MNHEY; CDR2 reads SVGAGI. Trimming removed 0 bases at V and 1 base at J, with 9 bases between. This CDR3 is 15 amino acids long. The CDR3 nucleotides are TGTGCCAGCAGTTACTCCAAAAGGGGGAACACTGAAGCTTTCTTT. Residues: CASSYSKRGNTEAFF.

The rearrangement joins TRBV7-2 to TRBJ2-5, with 8 bases fitting TRBD2. The CDR3 contains 16 residues. The trim removed 2 bases at V and 5 bases at J, leaving 10 bases unmatched. Germline values: CDR1 SGHTA, CDR2 FQGNSA. CDR3 residues: CASSLRVSGARETQYF. As DNA, the CDR3 is TGTGCCAGCAGCTTACGGGTTAGCGGGGCCCGGGAGACCCAGTACTTC. The entire variable domain, with the rest obtained from reference TRBV7-2 and TRBJ2-5, is as follows: GAGVSQSPSNKVTEKGKDVELRCDPISGHTALYWYRQSLGQGLEFLIYFQGNSAPDKSGLPSDRFSAERTGGSVSTLTIQRTQQEDSAVYLCASSLRVSGARETQYFGPGTRLLVL.

V usage is TRBV19 and J usage is TRBJ1-1, with D uncertain. V was pared by 11 bases and J by 0 bases, with 13 bases between. This CDR3 spans 13 amino acids. CDR1 and CDR2 from the germline V gene are LNHDA and SQIVND (reference sequence). The CDR3 reads CASAGNLNTEAFF. CDR3 DNA: TGTGCCTCAGCGGGAAACCTGAACACTGAAGCTTTCTTT.

This chain links TRBV7-9 with TRBJ1-6; a possible D gene is TRBD1 (6 bases). CDR1 is SEHNR, CDR2 FQNEAQ, per germline (reference sequence). This CDR3 comprises 17 residues. V was cut by 3 bases and J by 0 bases, with 12 bases left in between. CDR3 sequence: CASSLNEGVSYNSPLHF. The CDR3 DNA follows: TGTGCCAGCAGCTTGAACGAGGGGGTCTCCTATAATTCACCCCTCCACTTT.